The 9 T cell receptor beta chains reported below all come from one sample, sequenced in a study of monozygotic twins with inflammatory bowel disease (dated by TCRdb to the late 2010s). The library was generated by 5' RACE. Sequencing instrument: Illumina HiSeq 2500. The reads were reprocessed in TCRdb, with one entry per CDR3 protein sequence and no accompanying DNA. The table for this sample shows fewer than 550,000 distinct CDR3 sequences. About 2.6% of the sample is in the top ten clones. Sample: blood. Source of these receptors: a human donor with ulcerative colitis or Crohn's disease, or a healthy co-twin of an affected twin (not recorded which).

J is TRBJ1-2 and V is TRBV12-3 or TRBV12-4; absent DNA, TCRdb's TRBD1 call cannot be checked. CDR3 length: 15 residues. The CDR3 region is CASSLGTGGPYGYTF.

V usage is TRBV6-1 and J usage is TRBJ2-1. Germline CDR1 MNHNS, CDR2 SASEGT. There are 15 residues in the CDR3. The CDR3 is CASSLAGSSYNVQFF.

The chain joins TRBV11-1 to TRBJ1-1; TCRdb's D call, TRBD1, is unchecked because there is no DNA. CDR3 length equals 14 residues. Germline V gives CDR1 SGHAT, CDR2 FQDESV (reference sequence). The CDR3 protein is CASSTGTGVAEAFF.

V gene TRBV5-1 combines with J gene TRBJ2-5; TCRdb's D gene call, TRBD1, goes unchecked for lack of DNA. Germline assignment: CDR1 SGHRS and CDR2 YFSETQ. The CDR3 extends over 12 amino acids. CDR3 loop: CASSGRGETQYF.

This chain's CDR3 is CASSFSRGGQPQHF. The V gene is TRBV7-2, the J gene TRBJ1-5; TCRdb's D call, TRBD1, is unchecked because there is no DNA. Per germline, CDR1 SGHTA and CDR2 FQGNSA. The CDR3 length is 14 residues.

This rearrangement joins TRBV20-1 to TRBJ2-2; TCRdb's assignment of TRBD1 cannot be checked, as there is no DNA. The germline gives CDR1 DFQATT, CDR2 SNEGSKA (reference sequence). The CDR3 extends over 15 amino acids. CDR3 protein: CSARPAGTNTGELFF.

This chain connects TRBV7-3 to TRBJ1-4; with no DNA, the TCRdb D assignment of TRBD1 cannot be verified. The CDR3 consists of 15 residues. The germline gives CDR1 SGHTA, CDR2 FQGTGA. CDR3 protein: CASSLTGGTNEKLFF.

V and J are TRBV1 and TRBJ2-2; TCRdb returns TRBD2, unconfirmable since there is no DNA. TRBV1 is designated a pseudogene. CDR3 length equals 15 residues. The CDR3 loop is CTSSQTSGIAWELFF.

This rearrangement joins TRBV20-1 to TRBJ2-1; TCRdb designates TRBD1, a call that cannot be tested without DNA. The CDR3 extends over 14 amino acids. The germline V gene has CDR1 DFQATT and CDR2 SNEGSKA (reference sequence). Here the CDR3 reads CSARSNQGANEQFF.